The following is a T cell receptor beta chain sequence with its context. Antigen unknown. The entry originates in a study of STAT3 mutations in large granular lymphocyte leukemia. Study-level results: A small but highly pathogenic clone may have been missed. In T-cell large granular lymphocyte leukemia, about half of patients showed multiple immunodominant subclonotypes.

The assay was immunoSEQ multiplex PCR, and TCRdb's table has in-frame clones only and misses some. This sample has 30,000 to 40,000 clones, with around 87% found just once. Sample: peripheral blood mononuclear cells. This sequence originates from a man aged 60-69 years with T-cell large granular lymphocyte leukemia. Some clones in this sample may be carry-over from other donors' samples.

Written as DNA, the CDR3 is TGTGCCAGCAGTGTGGAGATCCTAAATGAGCAGTTCTTC. This sequence encodes CASSVEILNEQFF. This sequence joins TRBV6-4 and TRBJ2-1; D not resolved. CDR3 length: 13 amino acids. Germline V gene lookup returns CDR1 MRHNA and CDR2 SNTAGT. V lost 4 bases, J lost 7 bases, and 11 bases lay in between.